This TCR beta chain was obtained from a study of T cell repertoires in cytomegalovirus infection. Overall study: From public TCR beta signatures came an indication of both CMV infection and matching HLA type.

Trimming left V 5 bases short and J 3 bases short, with 14 bases between. The germline V gene has CDR1 SGHTA and CDR2 FQGNSA. This CDR3 comprises 14 residues. TCRdb fed the reads into MiXCR, producing one record per CDR3 protein. The sample consists of some 590,000 distinct CDR3 sequences, over 35% of them appearing once. Comments on this clonotype: The antigen is not known.

The clonotype originates from a human donor in good health (CMV status not recorded). Some clones in this sample may be carry-over from other donors' samples. This specimen was cultured PBMCs, taken from culture after CMV antigen stimulation. The chain combines TRBV7-2 with TRBJ2-7; the D is unclear. This chain's CDR3 is CASSRSHGVYEQYF. CDR3 nucleotide sequence: TGTGCCAGCAGCCGATCCCATGGGGTCTACGAGCAGTACTTC.